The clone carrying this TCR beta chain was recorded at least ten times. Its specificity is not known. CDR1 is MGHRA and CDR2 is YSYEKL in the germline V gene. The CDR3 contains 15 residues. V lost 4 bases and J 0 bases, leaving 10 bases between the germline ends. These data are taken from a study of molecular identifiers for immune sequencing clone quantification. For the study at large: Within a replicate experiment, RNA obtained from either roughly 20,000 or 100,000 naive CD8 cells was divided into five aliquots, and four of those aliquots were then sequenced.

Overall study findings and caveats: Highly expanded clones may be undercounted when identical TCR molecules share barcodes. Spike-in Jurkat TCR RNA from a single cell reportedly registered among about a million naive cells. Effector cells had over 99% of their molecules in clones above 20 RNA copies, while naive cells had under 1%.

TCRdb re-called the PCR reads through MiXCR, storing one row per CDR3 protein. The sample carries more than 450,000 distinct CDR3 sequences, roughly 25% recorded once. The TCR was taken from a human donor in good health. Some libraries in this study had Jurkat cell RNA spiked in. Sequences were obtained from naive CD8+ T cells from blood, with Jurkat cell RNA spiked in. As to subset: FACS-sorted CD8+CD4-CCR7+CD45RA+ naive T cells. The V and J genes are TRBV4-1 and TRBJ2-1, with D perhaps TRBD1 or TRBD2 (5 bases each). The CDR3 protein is CASSPGLSSYNEQFF. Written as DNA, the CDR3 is TGCGCCAGCAGCCCGGGGCTAAGCTCCTACAATGAGCAGTTCTTC.